This paragraph covers one T cell receptor (beta chain) sequence. This clone's antigen is unknown. Base qualities are not provided; no much larger clone lies one nucleotide away. This entry is derived from a study of breast tumors, draining lymph nodes, adjacent tissues (dated by TCRdb to the mid-2010s). Looking at the study overall: In breast cancer patients, the study compared the TCR beta repertoires of tumor, adjacent nontumor tissue and axillary lymph nodes. The study was designed to assess the relationships and possible T-cell exchange between tumor, surrounding tissue and draining lymph node repertoires in human breast cancer.

Instrument on record: Illumina HiSeq 2000. TCR beta chain libraries were generated by multiplex PCR amplification. High-throughput sequencing was used to analyze the amplified TCR beta chain products. TCRdb applied fastp at Q25 and MiXCR to the public reads, then kept only in-frame beta chains. Rows with one shared CDR3 protein collapse into an entry with the most common genes and DNA. The sample profile shows tens of thousands of distinct CDR3 sequences; 68% of them were found once. More than 20% of the sample is taken by the ten largest. Adjacent samples consisted of nontumor breast tissue surrounding the tumor. The paper as a whole reports these results and caveats: The data were considered consistent with the idea that most tumor T cells come from the lymph node and then expand in tumor tissue. T-cell repertoire diversity in tumors was found to be lower than in lymph nodes but higher than in nontumor tissue, and preferential V and J gene usage was observed. Tumor and nontumor tissue repertoires were found to be significantly more similar in luminal-like than in basal-like breast cancer. The conclusion that tumor T cells originate in lymph nodes was presented as consistent with a hypothesis rather than as directly demonstrated.

V lost 5 bases and J lost 0 bases, and the count of bases not matched to a germline gene is 4. The CDR3 runs 14 amino acids, cysteine and phenylalanine included. Left in the record is the CDR3 DNA by itself, 42 bases read in frame from the first base. From a lookup of the germline V gene (reference sequence), CDR1 and CDR2 are SGHAT and FQDESV. Sequenced: tumor-adjacent breast tissue. The source of this sequence is a female donor with breast cancer. Some clones in this sample may be carry-over from other donors' samples. The chain is encoded by TRBV11-1 joined to TRBJ2-7, with 7 bases in between that match TRBD2. The DNA reads TGTGCCAGCAGCGGGAGGGGAGGCTCCTACGAGCAGTACTTC. This translates into CASSGRGGSYEQYF.